Following are 8 T cell receptor beta chains from one sample sequenced in a study of vaccination effects on CD4 cells after COVID-19. This table comes from immunoSEQ multiplex PCR, and its TCRdb copy is limited to in-frame clones, with some not included. The sample lists just under 75,000 clones, about 73% seen once, with more than 2% in the top ten. Cultured cells yielded isolated CD4+ T cells after less than 11 days. Participants completed two doses of the BNT162b2 or mRNA-1273 vaccine. Which antigens these TCRs recognize remains unknown. The sequences come from CD4+ T cells from PBMCs cultured without peptide, collected after COVID-19 vaccination. These receptors were taken from a human donor who received a COVID-19 vaccine.

The chain couples TRBV20-1 to TRBJ1-2; possibly TRBD1 for D (6 bases). CDR3 size: 13 residues. The germline V gene has CDR1 DFQATT and CDR2 SNEGSKA (reference sequence). Trimming removed 3 bases from V and 8 bases from J, with 16 bases in between. CDR3 coding DNA: TGCAGTGCTAGTTTTCAGGGGATAGGCGGCTACACCTTC. Its protein product is CSASFQGIGGYTF.

The gene calls are TRBV3-1 (or the pseudogene TRBV3-2) and TRBJ1-2, with D maybe TRBD1 (6 bases). The V end was cut by 1 base, the J end by 4 bases, with 16 bases between. The CDR3 has 16 amino acids. Looked up from germline, CDR1 is LGHDT and CDR2 is YNNKEL (reference sequence). As DNA, the CDR3 is TGTGCCAGCAGCCAAGGGACCGGGGGGCCAGTCTATGGCTACACCTTC. Its protein is CASSQGTGGPVYGYTF.

This clone was seen a few times. This sequence joins TRBV5-1 and TRBJ1-1; TRBD1 matches 9 bases. The CDR3 loop spans 15 amino acids. CDR1 and CDR2 from the germline V gene are SGHRS and YFSETQ. V dropped 4 bases and J dropped 5; count of bases not matched to a gene: 9. CDR3 DNA sequence: TGCGCCAGCAGCCCTCAAGGGACAGGGATGACTGAAGCTTTCTTT. This sequence encodes CASSPQGTGMTEAFF.

The chain couples TRBV9 to TRBJ1-2, with no clear D. Between the trimmed V and J ends, which lost 0 bases and 4 bases, there was a span of 10 bases. The CDR3 totals 14 residues. Looked up from germline, CDR1 is SGDLS and CDR2 is YYNGEE. The CDR3, as DNA: TGTGCCAGCAGCGTAGGTCAGGAACCCTATGGCTACACCTTC. Residues: CASSVGQEPYGYTF.

The gene calls are TRBV6-1 and TRBJ2-1; 7 bases map to TRBD1. This CDR3 has 14 amino acids. Germline trimming cut 2 bases from V and 7 bases from J; bases unmatched to any gene: 5. Germline values: CDR1 MNHNS, CDR2 SASEGT. The chain's CDR3 is CASSELLQGNEQFF. The CDR3 region has the DNA TGTGCCAGCAGTGAACTTCTACAGGGGAATGAGCAGTTCTTC.

This sequence joins TRBV5-1 and TRBJ2-3; TRBD2 might be the D (6 bases). The V end lost 2 bases, the J end lost 7 bases, and 8 bases lay between the germline ends. The CDR3 covers 12 residues. Germline lookup yields CDR1 SGHRS and CDR2 YFSETQ. CDR3 DNA sequence: TGCGCCAGCAGCTTCGGAGGGTATACGCAGTATTTT. It encodes CASSFGGYTQYF.

This chain connects TRBV18 to TRBJ1-1; D gene unclear. The germline CDR1 and CDR2 sequences are KGHSH and LQKENI. This CDR3 has 14 amino acids. V was trimmed by 6 bases and J by 3 bases, leaving 14 bases between them. The CDR3 is CASSLSPIYTEAFF. The DNA of the CDR3 is TGTGCCAGCTCGCTGTCCCCCATCTACACTGAAGCTTTCTTT.

The CDR3 loop reads CASSSAGRNYGYTF. In DNA form, the CDR3 reads TGTGCCAGCAGTTCAGCGGGACGAAACTATGGCTACACCTTC. This sequence joins TRBV27 and TRBJ1-2, with a possible D match to TRBD1 (5 bases). Germline V gives CDR1 MNHEY, CDR2 SMNVEV (reference sequence). The V end was cut by 4 bases, the J end by 2 bases, with 11 bases between. This CDR3 comprises 14 residues.